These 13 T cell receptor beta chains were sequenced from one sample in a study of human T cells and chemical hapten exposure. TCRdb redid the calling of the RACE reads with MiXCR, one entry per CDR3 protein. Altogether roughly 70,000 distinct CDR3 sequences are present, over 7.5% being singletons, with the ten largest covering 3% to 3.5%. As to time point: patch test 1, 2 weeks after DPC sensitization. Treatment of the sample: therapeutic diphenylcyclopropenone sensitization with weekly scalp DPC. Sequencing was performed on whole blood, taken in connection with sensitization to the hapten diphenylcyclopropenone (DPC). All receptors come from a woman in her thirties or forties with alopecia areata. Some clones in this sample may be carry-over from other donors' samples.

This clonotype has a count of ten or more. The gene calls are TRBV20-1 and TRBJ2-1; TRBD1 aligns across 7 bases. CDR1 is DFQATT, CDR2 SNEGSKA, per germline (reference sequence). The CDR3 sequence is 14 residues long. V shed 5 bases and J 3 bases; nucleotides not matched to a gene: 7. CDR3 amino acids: CSAYRDSFYNEQFF. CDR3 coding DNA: TGCAGTGCTTATCGGGACAGCTTCTACAATGAGCAGTTCTTC.

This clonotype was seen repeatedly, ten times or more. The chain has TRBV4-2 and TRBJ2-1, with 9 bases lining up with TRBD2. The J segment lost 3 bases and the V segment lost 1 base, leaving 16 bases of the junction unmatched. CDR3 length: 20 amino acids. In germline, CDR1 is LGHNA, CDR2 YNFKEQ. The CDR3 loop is CASSQVLEVAAGGSYNEQFF. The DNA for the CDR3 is TGTGCCAGCAGCCAAGTGTTGGAGGTCGCAGCGGGGGGCAGCTACAATGAGCAGTTCTTC.

CDR3 amino acids: CATSRDGGYYEQYF. Here the CDR3 DNA reads TGTGCCACCAGCAGAGATGGGGGCTACTACGAGCAGTACTTC. The chain carries TRBV15 and TRBJ2-7, with a weak D call TRBD1 (6 bases). V lost 0 bases and J 3 bases, leaving 9 bases between the germline ends. The CDR3 has 14 amino acids. Per the germline V gene, CDR1 is LNHNV and CDR2 is YYDKDF (reference sequence).

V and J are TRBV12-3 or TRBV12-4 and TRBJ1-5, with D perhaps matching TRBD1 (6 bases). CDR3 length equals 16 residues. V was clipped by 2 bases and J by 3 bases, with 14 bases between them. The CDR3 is CASSLSWGQSNQPQHF. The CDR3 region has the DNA TGTGCCAGCAGTTTAAGTTGGGGGCAGTCCAATCAGCCCCAGCATTTT.

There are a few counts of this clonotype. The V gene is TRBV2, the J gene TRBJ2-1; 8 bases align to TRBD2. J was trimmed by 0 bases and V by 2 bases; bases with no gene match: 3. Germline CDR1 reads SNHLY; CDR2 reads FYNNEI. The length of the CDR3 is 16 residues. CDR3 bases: TGTGCCAGCAGTGAATGGGGACTAGGCTCCTACAATGAGCAGTTCTTC. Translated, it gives CASSEWGLGSYNEQFF.

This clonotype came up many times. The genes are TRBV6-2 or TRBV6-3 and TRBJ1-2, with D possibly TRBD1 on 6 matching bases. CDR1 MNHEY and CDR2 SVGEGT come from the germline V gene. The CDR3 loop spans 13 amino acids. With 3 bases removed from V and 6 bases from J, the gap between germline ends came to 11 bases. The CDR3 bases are TGTGCCAGCAGTTATACAGGGTCGGATGGCTACACCTTC. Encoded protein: CASSYTGSDGYTF.

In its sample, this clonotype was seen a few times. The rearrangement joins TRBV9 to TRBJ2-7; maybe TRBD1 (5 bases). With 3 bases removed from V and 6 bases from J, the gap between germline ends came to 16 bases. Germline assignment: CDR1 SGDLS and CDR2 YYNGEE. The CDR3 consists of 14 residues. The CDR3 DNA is TGTGCCAGCAGCGCAAGCAGGGCTTGGGGCGAGCAGTACTTC. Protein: CASSASRAWGEQYF.

CDR3 sequence: CRAFDRGSTDTQYF. DNA of the CDR3: TGCAGGGCGTTCGACAGGGGGAGCACAGATACGCAGTATTTT. The chain links TRBV20-1 to TRBJ2-3, with 9 nucleotides matching TRBD1. CDR1 is DFQATT, CDR2 SNEGSKA, per germline (reference sequence). The CDR3 runs to 14 residues.

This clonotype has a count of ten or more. For the CDR3, the DNA is TGTGCCAGCAGTTTATCGAGGGGTTTTAGTATTACTGAAGCTTTCTTT. This encodes CASSLSRGFSITEAFF. The V and J genes are TRBV28 and TRBJ1-1; TRBD1 might be the D (5 bases). CDR3 length equals 16 residues. V was cut by 1 base and J by 5 bases, with 17 bases left in between. Germline V gives CDR1 MDHEN, CDR2 SYDVKM.

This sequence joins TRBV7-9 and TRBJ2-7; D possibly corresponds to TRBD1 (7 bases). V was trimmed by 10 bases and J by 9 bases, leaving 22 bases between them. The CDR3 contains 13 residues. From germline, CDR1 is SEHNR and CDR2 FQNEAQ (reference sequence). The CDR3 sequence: CAITNLEGARQYF. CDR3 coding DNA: TGTGCCATAACAAACCTGGAGGGGGCGCGGCAGTACTTC.

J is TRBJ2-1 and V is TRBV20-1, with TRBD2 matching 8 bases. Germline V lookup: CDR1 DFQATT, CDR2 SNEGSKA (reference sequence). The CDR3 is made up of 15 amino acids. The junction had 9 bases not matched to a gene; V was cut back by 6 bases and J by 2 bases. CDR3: CSAVLPGLAYNEQFF. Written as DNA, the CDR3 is TGCAGTGCCGTCCTACCGGGACTAGCCTACAATGAGCAGTTCTTC.

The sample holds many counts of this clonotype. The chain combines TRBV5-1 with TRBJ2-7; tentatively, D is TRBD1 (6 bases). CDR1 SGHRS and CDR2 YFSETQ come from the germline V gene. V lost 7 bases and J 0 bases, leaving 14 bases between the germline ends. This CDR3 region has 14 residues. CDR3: CASSPGHSSYEQYF. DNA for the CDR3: TGCGCCAGCTCACCGGGACACAGCTCCTACGAGCAGTACTTC. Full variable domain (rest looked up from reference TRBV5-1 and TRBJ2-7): KAGVTQTPRYLIKTRGQQVTLSCSPISGHRSVSWYQQTPGQGLQFLFEYFSETQRNKGNFPGRFSGRQFSNSRSEMNVSTLELGDSALYLCASSPGHSSYEQYFGPGTRLTVT.

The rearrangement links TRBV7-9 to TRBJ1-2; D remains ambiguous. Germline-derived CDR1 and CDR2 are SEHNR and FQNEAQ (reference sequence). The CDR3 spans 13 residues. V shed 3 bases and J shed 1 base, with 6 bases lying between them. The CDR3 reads CASSFRDNYGYTF. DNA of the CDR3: TGTGCCAGCAGCTTTCGGGATAACTATGGCTACACCTTC.